This is a list of T cell receptor beta chains from one sample in a study of CD8 T cells in Susac syndrome. TCRdb independently ran MiXCR on the immunoSEQ multiplex PCR reads; one entry per CDR3 protein. The sample has roughly 130,000 distinct CDR3 sequences; 85% to 95% are singletons. Material: CD4+ T cells from PBMCs. The receptors come from a human donor with multiple sclerosis. Each CDR3 is given with its conserved first and last residue. A D gene is named only where the DNA matches it firmly. Size is omitted from some rows. Given values are once, few, many or a class for expanded clones.

CDR3 protein	CDR3 DNA	clone size	V gene	J gene	D gene
CSVDFGRVETQYF	TGCAGCGTTGATTTTGGCAGGGTGGAGACCCAGTACTTC	once	TRBV29-1	TRBJ2-5	.
CASSHPGTGWNTEAFF	TGTGCCAGCAGTCATCCTGGGACAGGGTGGAACACTGAAGCTTTCTTT	.	TRBV12-3/TRBV12-4	TRBJ1-1	TRBD1
CATSDRPGQGMNEQFF	TGTGCCACCAGTGATAGACCGGGACAGGGTATGAATGAGCAGTTCTTC	.	TRBV24-1	TRBJ2-1	TRBD1
CASSFRTGREGGYTF	TGTGCCAGCAGCTTCCGGACAGGGAGAGAGGGAGGCTACACCTTC	.	TRBV13	TRBJ1-2	TRBD1
CASSHNNLAGATNEQFF	TGTGCCAGCAGCCACAACAATCTAGCGGGAGCTACCAATGAGCAGTTCTTC	.	TRBV14	TRBJ2-1	TRBD2
CASSFTGNTGELFF	TGCGCCAGCAGCTTTACAGGGAACACCGGGGAGCTGTTTTTT	.	TRBV5-1	TRBJ2-2	.
CASSFLESYEQYF	TGTGCCAGTAGCTTCCTAGAGTCCTACGAGCAGTACTTC	.	TRBV19	TRBJ2-7	.
CASSPGEQETQYF	TGTGCCAGCAGCCCAGGGGAGCAAGAGACCCAGTACTTC	.	TRBV7-9	TRBJ2-5	.
CASSAQVDYGYTF	TGTGCCAGCAGCGCACAGGTGGACTATGGCTACACCTTC	once	TRBV9	TRBJ1-2	.
CASSWTGMKETQYF	TGTGCCAGCAGCTGGACAGGGATGAAAGAGACCCAGTACTTC	.	TRBV12-3/TRBV12-4	TRBJ2-5	TRBD1
CASSHNRGQETQYF	TGTGCCAGCAGCCACAACAGGGGGCAGGAGACCCAGTACTTC	.	TRBV14	TRBJ2-5	TRBD1
CAWKAPDGKSGTDTQYF	TGTGCCTGGAAGGCCCCCGACGGGAAATCGGGCACAGATACGCAGTATTTT	.	TRBV30	TRBJ2-3	.
CASSVAEESTQYF	TGTGCCAGCAGCGTAGCTGAAGAGAGTACGCAGTATTTT	.	TRBV9	TRBJ2-3	.
CASSSDASPLHF	TGTGCCAGCAGTTCGGACGCTTCACCCCTCCACTTT	once	TRBV27	TRBJ1-6	.
CATSEGDYGYTF	TGTGCCACCAGTGAGGGGGACTATGGCTACACCTTC	.	TRBV24-1	TRBJ1-2	.
CASSPFTTSGRYDTQYF	TGTGCCAGCTCACCATTTACGACTAGCGGGAGATATGATACGCAGTATTTT	.	TRBV18	TRBJ2-3	TRBD2
CAWDRYNQPQHF	TGTGCCTGGGACCGCTACAATCAGCCCCAGCATTTT	.	TRBV30	TRBJ1-5	.
CSAMGFADTQYF	TGCAGTGCTATGGGGTTCGCAGATACGCAGTATTTT	.	TRBV20-1	TRBJ2-3	.
CASSLLQGNNSPLHF	TGTGCCAGCAGTCTCCTTCAGGGAAATAATTCACCCCTCCACTTT	.	TRBV27	TRBJ1-6	.
CASSGGQGIHEQYF	TGCGCCAGCAGCGGGGGACAGGGCATCCACGAGCAGTACTTC	.	TRBV5-1	TRBJ2-7	TRBD1
CATSRDLANTEAFF	TGTGCCACCAGCAGAGATTTGGCGAACACTGAAGCTTTCTTT	once	TRBV15	TRBJ1-1	.
CATSVFRQNTEAFF	TGTGCCACCAGTGTTTTCCGTCAGAACACTGAAGCTTTCTTT	.	TRBV24-1	TRBJ1-1	.
CASSIDPEETQYF	TGTGCCAGTAGTATAGATCCCGAAGAGACCCAGTACTTC	.	TRBV19	TRBJ2-5	.
CAWSLKQGSQYF	TGTGCCTGGAGTCTAAAACAGGGTAGTCAGTACTTC	.	TRBV30	TRBJ2-5	.
CSAGGGQETQYF	TGCAGTGCCGGCGGGGGCCAAGAGACCCAGTACTTC	.	TRBV20-1	TRBJ2-5	TRBD2
CSVALRTGSFEAFF	TGCAGCGTGGCCCTAAGGACAGGTTCCTTTGAAGCTTTCTTT	.	TRBV29-1	TRBJ1-1	TRBD1
CATSRPGTGGAGELFF	TGTGCCACCAGCAGGCCCGGGACAGGGGGCGCAGGGGAGCTGTTTTTT	.	TRBV15	TRBJ2-2	TRBD1
CASSLPLRVTYNEQFF	TGTGCCAGCAGCTTACCCCTGAGGGTCACCTACAATGAGCAGTTCTTC	.	TRBV13	TRBJ2-1	.
CASENRDEQYF	TGTGCCAGCGAGAACAGGGACGAGCAGTACTTC	.	TRBV6-2/TRBV6-3	TRBJ2-7	.
CAISESKQSDGTDTQYF	TGTGCCATCAGTGAGTCGAAACAGAGTGACGGCACAGATACGCAGTATTTT	.	TRBV10-3	TRBJ2-3	.
CASSSGGLDYGYTF	TGTGCCAGCAGTTCAGGGGGTTTGGACTATGGCTACACCTTC	.	TRBV27	TRBJ1-2	TRBD1
CASSGRTGPGLGNQPQHF	TGTGCCAGCAGTGGCCGGACAGGGCCGGGTCTCGGGAATCAGCCCCAGCATTTT	.	TRBV6-1	TRBJ1-5	TRBD1
CSARVASGRAPDTQYF	TGCAGTGCTAGGGTCGCTAGCGGGAGGGCCCCGGATACGCAGTATTTT	.	TRBV20-1	TRBJ2-3	TRBD2